The 28 T cell receptor beta chains reported below all come from one sample, sequenced in a study of metastatic and nonmetastatic thyroid tumors. Patients were all untreated before their thyroid surgery. With MiXCR, TCRdb reprocessed the PCR reads. The data show over 55,000 clones, just under 30% seen once. The specimen was blood. The receptors were sampled from a female donor with papillary thyroid cancer or a benign thyroid nodule (not recorded which). Some clones in this sample may be carry-over from other donors' samples.

The rearrangement joins TRBV7-7 to TRBJ1-5; 11 nucleotides match TRBD1. CDR3 length: 15 residues. V shed 1 base and J 7 bases; nucleotides not matched to a gene: 3. Per the germline V gene, CDR1 is SSHAT and CDR2 is FNYEAQ (reference sequence). CDR3 protein: CASSLVGQGGQPQHF. Written as DNA, the CDR3 is TGTGCCAGCAGCTTAGTGGGACAGGGGGGACAGCCCCAGCATTTT. The variable domain in full, with the rest retrieved from reference TRBV7-7 and TRBJ1-5, is GAGVSQSPRYKVTKRGQDVTLRCDPISSHATLYWYQQALGQGPEFLTYFNYEAQPDKSGLPSDRFSAERPEGSISTLTIQRTEQRDSAMYRCASSLVGQGGQPQHFGDGTRLSIL.

This clone was counted between two and nine times. The chain recombines TRBV20-1 with TRBJ2-1, with 9 bases that match TRBD2. V was clipped by 0 bases and J by 2 bases; unmatched bases: 5. Germline V gives CDR1 DFQATT, CDR2 SNEGSKA (reference sequence). The CDR3 length is 16 residues. CDR3 protein: CSAREFSGGTYNEQFF. DNA for the CDR3: TGCAGTGCTAGAGAATTCAGCGGGGGGACCTACAATGAGCAGTTCTTC.

This sequence joins TRBV6-1 and TRBJ2-3, with D uncertain. This CDR3 is 15 amino acids long. CDR1 MNHNS and CDR2 SASEGT come from the germline V gene. Trimming removed 3 bases from V and 2 bases from J, with 12 bases in between. Written as DNA, the CDR3 is TGTGCCAGCAGTGAGCTTAGGGCCAACACAGATACGCAGTATTTT. Residues: CASSELRANTDTQYF.

This chain joins TRBV30 and TRBJ2-7; no reliable D call. Germline V CDR1 and CDR2: GTSNPN, SVGIG (reference sequence). V was shortened by 3 bases and J by 4 bases, with 13 bases between the two germline ends. This CDR3 spans 13 amino acids. CDR3 DNA: TGTGCCTGGAGAAATATAAGAGATTACGAGCAGTACTTC. The encoded protein is CAWRNIRDYEQYF.

This clone is termed medium-sized. The chain is built from TRBV24-1 and TRBJ2-2; 14 positions agree with TRBD2. J was trimmed by 7 bases and V by 5 bases; bases with no gene match: 5. This CDR3 comprises 16 residues. Germline V gene lookup returns CDR1 KGHDR and CDR2 SFDVKD. CDR3 amino acids: CATSVTSGRGGGELFF. CDR3 sequence (DNA): TGTGCCACCAGTGTGACTAGCGGGAGGGGCGGCGGGGAGCTGTTTTTT.

A few counts support this clone. This chain uses TRBV10-1 with TRBJ2-1; D ambiguous. Germline loops: CDR1 WNHNN, CDR2 SYGVQD (reference sequence). The CDR3 runs to 17 residues. V lost 0 bases, J lost 4 bases, and 16 bases lay in between. The CDR3 spells CASSESTLPGPYNEQFF. The CDR3 bases are TGCGCCAGCAGTGAGTCGACATTACCCGGGCCTTACAATGAGCAGTTCTTC.

This rearrangement joins TRBV7-2 to TRBJ2-2, with 8 bases aligning to TRBD1. V dropped 0 bases and J dropped 4; count of bases not matched to a gene: 7. Germline V gives CDR1 SGHTA, CDR2 FQGNSA. The CDR3 consists of 17 residues. The CDR3 bases are TGTGCCAGCAGCTTAGCTCAGGGGGCGCTTGGCACCGGGGAGCTGTTTTTT. Its translation: CASSLAQGALGTGELFF. The full variable domain, in which reference TRBV7-2 and TRBJ2-2 provide the parts outside the CDR3, is GAGVSQSPSNKVTEKGKDVELRCDPISGHTALYWYRQSLGQGLEFLIYFQGNSAPDKSGLPSDRFSAERTGGSVSTLTIQRTQQEDSAVYLCASSLAQGALGTGELFFGEGSRLTVL.

This clone showed up just a few times. V is TRBV15 and J is TRBJ2-3; D may be TRBD2 (6 bases). V lost 5 bases and J 1 base, leaving 16 bases between the germline ends. This CDR3 contains 16 residues. Germline loops: CDR1 LNHNV, CDR2 YYDKDF (reference sequence). The chain's CDR3 is CATSPWRDPGTDTQYF. CDR3 nucleotides: TGTGCCACCAGCCCCTGGCGGGACCCAGGCACAGATACGCAGTATTTT.

This clone was seen ten or more times. The junction differs from germline at one of its ends, possibly a read error. CDR3 DNA: TGTGCCAGCAGTTTAGGGGCTCTCTCGGAAACTTTCTTT. Protein sequence: CASSLGALSETFF. This chain joins TRBV7-2 and TRBJ1-1; weak D call: TRBD1 (5 bases). This CDR3 is 13 amino acids long. CDR1 and CDR2 from the germline V gene are SGHTA and FQGNSA.

This clone was seen ten or more times. The same CDR3 arises from other DNA sequences in this sample as well. This rearrangement joins TRBV6-6 to TRBJ2-1; 7 bases line up with TRBD2. CDR3 length: 15 residues. Germline V gene data show CDR1 as MNHNY and CDR2 as SVGAGI (reference sequence). Trimming removed 0 bases from V and 2 bases from J; junction bases left unmatched: 1. The CDR3 region is CASSYSGGTYNEQFF. For the CDR3, the DNA is TGTGCCAGCAGTTACTCGGGGGGGACCTACAATGAGCAGTTCTTC.

The chain is built from TRBV5-1 and TRBJ2-7; the match to TRBD2 covers 7 bases. Germline CDR1 and CDR2: SGHRS and YFSETQ. With V trimmed by 4 bases and J by 5 bases, 9 bases remained unmatched. This CDR3 spans 14 amino acids. The CDR3 DNA reads as TGCGCCAGCAGCCGGGACTACACGGTCCACGAGCAGTACTTC. This sequence encodes CASSRDYTVHEQYF. The full variable domain, its missing parts supplied by reference TRBV5-1 and TRBJ2-7, is KAGVTQTPRYLIKTRGQQVTLSCSPISGHRSVSWYQQTPGQGLQFLFEYFSETQRNKGNFPGRFSGRQFSNSRSEMNVSTLELGDSALYLCASSRDYTVHEQYFGPGTRLTVT.

The V gene is TRBV15, the J gene TRBJ2-5; the D gene is possibly TRBD1 (5 bases). This CDR3 spans 16 amino acids. The ends were cut back, 1 base at V and 5 bases at J, with 17 bases in the middle. Germline V lookup: CDR1 LNHNV, CDR2 YYDKDF (reference sequence). The CDR3 is CATSRGLETVPETQYF. CDR3 nucleotides: TGTGCCACCAGCAGAGGATTAGAGACAGTTCCCGAGACCCAGTACTTC.

V gene TRBV7-3 combines with J gene TRBJ2-2; D might be TRBD2 (6 bases). V lost 4 bases and J 1 base, leaving 10 bases between the germline ends. The length of the CDR3 is 15 residues. CDR1 SGHTA and CDR2 FQGTGA come from the germline V gene. The CDR3 DNA sequence: TGTGCCAGCAGCTCACCGGAGGGGAACACCGGGGAGCTGTTTTTT. Residues: CASSSPEGNTGELFF.

In its sample, this clone was seen a few times. This chain links TRBV6-1 with TRBJ1-1; no reliable D call. The CDR3 sequence is 11 residues long. The germline CDR1 and CDR2 sequences are MNHNS and SASEGT. Trimming pared 6 bases from V and 3 bases from J, leaving 5 bases between. In DNA form, the CDR3 reads TGTGCCAGCAGGGTGGACACTGAAGCTTTCTTT. Amino acid sequence: CASRVDTEAFF.

This rearrangement joins TRBV7-2 to TRBJ1-2; D possibly corresponds to TRBD1 (5 bases). This CDR3 is built from 12 residues. Trimming stripped 1 base from V and 6 bases from J, with 6 bases between. Germline V gene data show CDR1 as SGHTA and CDR2 as FQGNSA. The CDR3 DNA follows: TGTGCCAGCAGCTTAGGGGGGGATGGCTACACCTTC. Translation gives CASSLGGDGYTF.

This clone has only a few counts. This sequence joins TRBV2 and TRBJ1-1, with D maybe TRBD1 (5 bases). This CDR3 contains 11 residues. The germline CDR1 and CDR2 sequences are SNHLY and FYNNEI. V was cut by 6 bases and J by 7 bases, with 9 bases left in between. CDR3 DNA sequence: TGTGCCAGCAGCCAACAGGATGAAGCTTTCTTT. This sequence encodes CASSQQDEAFF.

In its sample, this clone was seen a few times. J is TRBJ2-3 and V is TRBV20-1, with 10 nucleotides matching TRBD2. Trimming took 2 bases from V and 2 from J; bases not matched to a gene: 7. The CDR3 runs 16 residues. Germline loops: CDR1 DFQATT, CDR2 SNEGSKA (reference sequence). The chain's CDR3 is CSARKPTSGTTDTQYF. The CDR3 bases are TGCAGTGCTAGAAAACCAACTAGCGGGACCACAGATACGCAGTATTTT.

This clone was seen a few times. This rearrangement joins TRBV5-1 to TRBJ2-7; tentative D call: TRBD2 (5 bases). CDR1 is SGHRS and CDR2 is YFSETQ in the germline V gene. This CDR3 is built from 12 residues. V was trimmed by 0 bases and J by 7 bases, leaving 8 bases between them. The CDR3 sequence is CASSLGGEEQYF. In nucleotides, the CDR3 is TGCGCCAGCAGCTTGGGTGGGGAGGAGCAGTACTTC.

The chain combines TRBV4-2 with TRBJ1-4, with 8 bases fitting TRBD1. The germline CDR1 and CDR2 sequences are LGHNA and YNFKEQ. This CDR3 spans 15 amino acids. Losses at the gene ends were 1 base for V and 7 bases for J; bases not matched to a gene: 5. CDR3 DNA sequence: TGTGCCAGCAGCCAAGTGGGACAGGCGGCTGAAAAACTGTTTTTT. It yields the protein CASSQVGQAAEKLFF.

This chain joins TRBV5-1 and TRBJ2-7, with 8 bases that match TRBD2. The V and J ends lost 2 bases and 4 bases, in that order; junction bases with no gene match: 5. The CDR3 has 14 residues. CDR1 is SGHRS, CDR2 YFSETQ, per germline. CDR3 nucleotides: TGCGCCAGCAGCTTAGCGGGAGAGGCGTACGAGCAGTACTTC. It specifies CASSLAGEAYEQYF.

This clone has a count of ten or more. This chain joins TRBV6-1 and TRBJ1-4; a possible D gene is TRBD1 (6 bases). Germline values: CDR1 MNHNS, CDR2 SASEGT. The CDR3 length is 14 residues. Trimming stripped 4 bases from V and 8 bases from J, with 14 bases between. This chain's CDR3 is CASSAGRGWEKLFF. The CDR3 coding sequence is TGTGCCAGCAGTGCAGGCAGGGGATGGGAAAAACTGTTTTTT.

The rearrangement joins TRBV27 to TRBJ2-7, with a tentative D call TRBD1 (6 bases). Trimming stripped 3 bases from V and 6 bases from J, with 15 bases between. Germline lookup yields CDR1 MNHEY and CDR2 SMNVEV (reference sequence). The CDR3 is 14 residues long. The CDR3 spells CASSLQGKSPEQYF. CDR3 DNA: TGTGCCAGCAGTTTGCAGGGGAAAAGCCCCGAGCAGTACTTC.

This rearrangement joins TRBV28 to TRBJ2-2; D remains unclear. Germline-derived CDR1 and CDR2 are MDHEN and SYDVKM. V lost 6 bases and J 4 bases, leaving 15 bases between the germline ends. This CDR3 has 15 residues. As DNA, the CDR3 is TGTGCCAGCAGCCCCGCCGTGTCTATCACCGGGGAGCTGTTTTTT. It translates to CASSPAVSITGELFF.

The CDR3 sequence: CASSLARGGARELFF. CDR3 DNA: TGTGCCAGCAGTTTAGCGCGAGGGGGGGCCAGGGAGCTGTTTTTT. The chain is built from TRBV12-3 or TRBV12-4 and TRBJ2-2, with a weak D call TRBD2 (7 bases). This CDR3 has 15 residues. Trimming removed 0 bases from V and 9 bases from J, with 14 bases in between.

The table lists this clone with a count of one. The CDR3 sequence: CASSLPTGVKAEAFF. In nucleotides, the CDR3 is TGTGCCAGCAGCTTACCCACAGGGGTAAAGGCTGAAGCTTTCTTT. The chain is built from TRBV7-9 and TRBJ1-1, with 7 bases matching TRBD1. CDR1 is SEHNR and CDR2 is FQNEAQ in the germline V gene (reference sequence). The CDR3 extends over 15 amino acids. After removal of 2 bases from V and 6 bases from J, the junction contained 9 bases not matched to a gene.

This clone rates as medium-sized (0.01 to 0.1%). The genes are TRBV6-1 and TRBJ2-3, with D uncertain. The CDR3 extends over 14 amino acids. In germline, CDR1 is MNHNS, CDR2 SASEGT. The V gene lost 6 bases and the J gene lost 2 bases, with 12 bases spanning the gap. The CDR3 here is CASSLQSHTDTQYF. The CDR3 DNA follows: TGTGCCAGCAGCCTTCAGAGCCACACAGATACGCAGTATTTT.

Many counts were recorded for this clone. This clone may be a read error of a much larger clone one base away. This chain links TRBV28 with TRBJ2-7; D gene ambiguous. Germline assignment: CDR1 MDHEN and CDR2 SYDVKM. This CDR3 has 14 amino acids. The CDR3 loop reads CASSNYKGTYEQCF. CDR3 DNA: TGTGCCAGCAGTAACTACAAGGGCACCTACGAGCAGTGCTTC.

This clone has ten or more counts. The chain has TRBV30 and TRBJ1-1; D is unclear. The V end was cut by 2 bases, the J end by 0 bases, with 10 bases between. Germline V gene lookup returns CDR1 GTSNPN and CDR2 SVGIG (reference sequence). The CDR3 has 14 residues. CDR3 DNA: TGTGCCTGGAGTTTAGTAAAAATGAACACTGAAGCTTTCTTT. This codes for CAWSLVKMNTEAFF.